Listed below are T cell receptor beta chains from one sample, sequenced in a study of shared clonotypes between healthy human individuals. Only in-frame clones appear in the TCRdb table, and some are missing; sequencing was by immunoSEQ multiplex PCR. Among about 230,000 clones, 50% to 80% were seen once, and the ten largest hold approximately 10%. The specimen was memory CD4+ T cells sorted from blood. All receptors come from a man aged 25-45 years in good health. Both conserved end residues are part of each CDR3. D genes are given only for firm matches. Clone size is not always given. Where it is, it says once, few, many or a class for expanded clones.

size	V	J	D	DNA	CDR3
.	TRBV19	TRBJ1-2	.	TGTGCCAGTAGTATTTTCAGACAGGCTAACTATGGCTACACCTTC	CASSIFRQANYGYTF
.	TRBV6-6	TRBJ2-4	.	TGTGCCAGCGAGGCTTTCGGAAACATTCAGTACTTC	CASEAFGNIQYF
.	TRBV7-9	TRBJ2-6	.	TGTGCCAGCAGCTTAGCGGCTGAAGACTCTGGGGCCAACGTCCTGACTTTC	CASSLAAEDSGANVLTF
.	TRBV5-1	TRBJ2-1	.	TGCGCCAGCAGTCCGGACATCTACAATGAGCAGTTCTTC	CASSPDIYNEQFF
few	TRBV5-1	TRBJ2-7	.	TGCGCCAGCAGCTTGAGACCATTGCCCATCTCCTACGAGCAGTACTTC	CASSLRPLPISYEQYF
.	TRBV28	TRBJ1-2	.	TGTGCCAGCAGTTTGGGGCGGAGGGGGGATGGCTACACCTTC	CASSLGRRGDGYTF
.	TRBV2	TRBJ2-5	TRBD2	TGTGCCAGCGGTACCTCGGGACTAGCGACAGAGACCCAGTACTTC	CASGTSGLATETQYF
.	TRBV5-4	TRBJ2-1	TRBD2	TGTGCCAGCAGCTTGGATCTGACTAGCGGGAACAGGAATGAGCAGTTCTTC	CASSLDLTSGNRNEQFF
many	TRBV7-6	TRBJ1-1	.	TGTGCCAGCTCCGCCGACCTGAACACTGAAGCTTTCTTT	CASSADLNTEAFF
.	TRBV4-3	TRBJ2-7	TRBD2	TGCGCCAGCAGCCAAGCTTCGGCTAGCGGAAACTACGAGCAGTACTTC	CASSQASASGNYEQYF
.	TRBV4-3	TRBJ2-3	TRBD2	TGCGCCAGCAGCCCAGCGGGAGTTGCAGATACGCAGTATTTT	CASSPAGVADTQYF
many	TRBV5-1	TRBJ2-2	.	TGCGCCAGCAGCCGGACGGACAACACCGGGGAGCTGTTTTTT	CASSRTDNTGELFF
few	TRBV6-4	TRBJ2-2	TRBD1	TGTGCCAGCAGTGACGGGACAGGGAACACCGGGGAGCTGTTTTTT	CASSDGTGNTGELFF
once	TRBV5-1	TRBJ2-3	TRBD1	TGCGCCAGCAGCCCGCAGGGGGTGGGGACCGATACGCAGTATTTT	CASSPQGVGTDTQYF
.	TRBV7-9	TRBJ2-5	.	TGTGCCAGCAGCTACCGGGGACAAGAGACCCAGTACTTC	CASSYRGQETQYF
.	TRBV4-1	TRBJ2-4	TRBD2	TGCGCCAGCAGCCACGGGGGGCTAGCGGGAGGAGGGGGGTGGGGAAACATTCAGTACTTC	CASSHGGLAGGGGWGNIQYF
.	TRBV6-6	TRBJ2-7	.	TGTGCCAGCAGTTACGAAAAGCGGCACGAGCAGTACTTC	CASSYEKRHEQYF
once	TRBV7-2	TRBJ2-7	TRBD2	TGTGCCAGCACCCCCAATCTCGGGGGGGAGCAGTACTTC	CASTPNLGGEQYF
.	TRBV5-1	TRBJ1-1	TRBD1	TGCGCCAGCAGCTATGGACAGGGGAACACTGAAGCTTTCTTT	CASSYGQGNTEAFF
.	TRBV6-5	TRBJ2-7	TRBD1	TGTGCCAGCAGTGGGGACAGGGGGCGTTCCTACGAGCAGTACTTC	CASSGDRGRSYEQYF
once	TRBV9	TRBJ1-4	.	TGTGCCAGCAGCGTACAATCGGGACCCGGTAGATTCGGAACTAATGAAAAACTGTTTTTT	CASSVQSGPGRFGTNEKLFF
.	TRBV27	TRBJ2-7	TRBD2	TGTGCCAGCAGTTTAACGACTAGCGGGAGGGGGGAGCAGTACTTC	CASSLTTSGRGEQYF
.	TRBV5-4	TRBJ2-1	TRBD1	TGTGCCAGCAGCTTGCGGATAGGACAGGGGGTAGGTGAGCAGTTCTTC	CASSLRIGQGVGEQFF
.	TRBV2	TRBJ2-1	.	TGTGCCAGCAGCGCAGTTAGCTCCTACAATGAGCAGTTCTTC	CASSAVSSYNEQFF
.	TRBV7-3	TRBJ2-1	.	TGTGCCAGCAGCGAGGGACTCGGTTCCTACAATGAGCAGTTCTTC	CASSEGLGSYNEQFF
.	TRBV10-3	TRBJ2-3	.	TGTGCCATCAGTGAGGAACTTAGCACAGATACGCAGTATTTT	CAISEELSTDTQYF
many	TRBV2	TRBJ1-1	TRBD1	TGTGCCAGCAGGCAAGATTCACAGGGGCCGGCTTTCTTT	CASRQDSQGPAFF
.	TRBV18	TRBJ2-1	TRBD1	TGTGCCAGCTCACCTTCCGGGACAGGGTCCTGGTACAATGAGCAGTTCTTC	CASSPSGTGSWYNEQFF
.	TRBV18	TRBJ1-5	TRBD1	TGTGCCAGCTCAGAGGACAGGGGCAATTTATACCAGCCCCAGCATTTT	CASSEDRGNLYQPQHF